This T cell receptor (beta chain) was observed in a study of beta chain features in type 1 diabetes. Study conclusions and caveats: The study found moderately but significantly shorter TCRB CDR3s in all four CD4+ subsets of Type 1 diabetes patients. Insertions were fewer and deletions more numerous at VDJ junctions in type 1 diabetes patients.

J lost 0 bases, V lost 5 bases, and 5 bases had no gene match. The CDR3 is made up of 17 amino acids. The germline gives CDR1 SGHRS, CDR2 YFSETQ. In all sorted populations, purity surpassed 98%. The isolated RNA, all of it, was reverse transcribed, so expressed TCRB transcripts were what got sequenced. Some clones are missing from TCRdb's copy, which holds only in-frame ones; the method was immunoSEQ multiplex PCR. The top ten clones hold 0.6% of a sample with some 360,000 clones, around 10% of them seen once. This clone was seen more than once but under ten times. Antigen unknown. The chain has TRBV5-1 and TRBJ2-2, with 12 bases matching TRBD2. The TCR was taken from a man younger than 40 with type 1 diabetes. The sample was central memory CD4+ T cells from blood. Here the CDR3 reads CASRLTSGRTNTGELFF. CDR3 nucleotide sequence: TGCGCCAGCAGGTTGACTAGCGGGAGAACGAACACCGGGGAGCTGTTTTTT.